This is a list of T cell receptor beta chains from one sample in a study of blood T cell repertoires in COVID-19. Data came from immunoSEQ multiplex PCR; TCRdb stores just in-frame clones and leaves some out. Among fewer than 85,000 clones, more than 80% were seen once, and the ten largest hold roughly 5%. The sequenced sample consisted of peripheral blood. These receptors were obtained from a man older than 75 with acute or convalescent COVID-19. Each CDR3 is given with its conserved first and last residue. The D gene is left open where the match is weak. Where a row states a size, it is once, few, many or the class of an expanded clone; other rows omit it.

d_gene: -
abundance: -
j_gene: TRBJ2-2
v_gene: TRBV11-3
CDR3aa: CASSFRRTGELFF
CDR3nt: TGTGCCAGCAGCTTTCGTCGGACCGGGGAGCTGTTTTTT

d_gene: -
abundance: -
j_gene: TRBJ2-5
v_gene: TRBV2
CDR3aa: CASRGDRRETQYF
CDR3nt: TGTGCCAGCAGGGGCGACCGAAGAGAGACCCAGTACTTC

d_gene: TRBD1
abundance: -
j_gene: TRBJ1-1
v_gene: TRBV29-1
CDR3aa: CSVADRGGLNTEAFF
CDR3nt: TGCAGCGTTGCCGACAGGGGGGGATTGAACACTGAAGCTTTCTTT

d_gene: TRBD1
abundance: -
j_gene: TRBJ2-7
v_gene: TRBV28
CDR3aa: CASSSSGTEFEQYF
CDR3nt: TGTGCCAGCAGTTCCTCCGGGACAGAGTTCGAGCAGTACTTC

d_gene: TRBD1
abundance: -
j_gene: TRBJ1-5
v_gene: TRBV9
CDR3aa: CASSAQGGGQPQHF
CDR3nt: TGTGCCAGCAGCGCTCAGGGGGGAGGCCAGCCCCAGCATTTT

d_gene: -
abundance: -
j_gene: TRBJ2-7
v_gene: TRBV19
CDR3aa: CASSTFRGPSSYEQYF
CDR3nt: TGTGCCAGTAGTACCTTCAGGGGTCCCTCCTCCTACGAGCAGTACTTC

d_gene: -
abundance: -
j_gene: TRBJ1-2
v_gene: TRBV30
CDR3aa: CAWRSGAYGYTF
CDR3nt: TGTGCCTGGAGATCGGGAGCCTATGGCTACACCTTC

d_gene: TRBD1
abundance: -
j_gene: TRBJ1-4
v_gene: TRBV11-2
CDR3aa: CASSRDRGEKLFF
CDR3nt: TGTGCCAGCAGCCGGGACAGGGGTGAAAAACTGTTTTTT

d_gene: -
abundance: -
j_gene: TRBJ2-7
v_gene: TRBV19
CDR3aa: CASSIESAGYEQYF
CDR3nt: TGTGCCAGTAGTATAGAATCCGCGGGGTACGAGCAGTACTTC

d_gene: TRBD2
abundance: -
j_gene: TRBJ2-7
v_gene: TRBV7-2
CDR3aa: CASSLVLLASGMYEQYF
CDR3nt: TGTGCCAGCAGCTTAGTACTCTTGGCTAGCGGGATGTACGAGCAGTACTTC

d_gene: -
abundance: -
j_gene: TRBJ2-3
v_gene: TRBV24-1
CDR3aa: CATSVADTQYF
CDR3nt: TGTGCCACCAGTGTAGCGGATACGCAGTATTTT

d_gene: -
abundance: -
j_gene: TRBJ1-2
v_gene: TRBV2
CDR3aa: CASRPDGGGGVYGYTF
CDR3nt: TGTGCCAGCAGGCCCGATGGGGGAGGGGGGGTCTATGGCTACACCTTC

d_gene: -
abundance: -
j_gene: TRBJ1-5
v_gene: TRBV28
CDR3aa: CASSPRLGAGNQPQHF
CDR3nt: TGTGCCAGCAGTCCCCGATTGGGGGCGGGCAATCAGCCCCAGCATTTT

d_gene: TRBD1
abundance: -
j_gene: TRBJ2-1
v_gene: TRBV13
CDR3aa: CASSTRDSITGSSYNEQFF
CDR3nt: TGTGCCAGCAGCACCCGGGACAGCATTACGGGCAGCTCCTACAATGAGCAGTTCTTC

d_gene: TRBD2
abundance: -
j_gene: TRBJ2-5
v_gene: TRBV7-2
CDR3aa: CASSTGLAGEETQYF
CDR3nt: TGTGCCAGCAGTACTGGACTAGCGGGAGAGGAGACCCAGTACTTC

d_gene: -
abundance: -
j_gene: TRBJ2-3
v_gene: TRBV24-1
CDR3aa: CATSVASDTDTQYF
CDR3nt: TGTGCCACCAGTGTGGCTAGCGATACTGATACGCAGTATTTT

d_gene: TRBD2
abundance: -
j_gene: TRBJ2-3
v_gene: TRBV4-1
CDR3aa: CASSQDQIAGGQNTQYF
CDR3nt: TGCGCCAGCAGCCAAGATCAGATAGCGGGGGGGCAAAATACGCAGTATTTT

d_gene: -
abundance: -
j_gene: TRBJ2-5
v_gene: TRBV28
CDR3aa: CASSWGGLQETQYF
CDR3nt: TGTGCCAGCAGTTGGGGGGGGCTCCAAGAGACCCAGTACTTC

d_gene: TRBD2
abundance: -
j_gene: TRBJ2-5
v_gene: TRBV7-3
CDR3aa: CASSLGVAGEQETQYF
CDR3nt: TGTGCCAGCAGCTTAGGGGTAGCGGGGGAACAAGAGACCCAGTACTTC

d_gene: TRBD1
abundance: -
j_gene: TRBJ1-4
v_gene: TRBV4-2
CDR3aa: CASSQASGQDYEKLFF
CDR3nt: TGTGCCAGCAGCCAAGCCTCGGGACAGGATTATGAAAAACTGTTTTTT

d_gene: -
abundance: -
j_gene: TRBJ2-7
v_gene: TRBV12-3/TRBV12-4
CDR3aa: CASSLAAYEQYF
CDR3nt: TGTGCCAGCAGTTTAGCCGCCTACGAGCAGTACTTC

d_gene: -
abundance: few
j_gene: TRBJ1-6
v_gene: TRBV29-1
CDR3aa: CSVVEVTGSPLHF
CDR3nt: TGCAGCGTTGTTGAGGTTACGGGTTCACCCCTCCACTTT

d_gene: -
abundance: -
j_gene: TRBJ2-2
v_gene: TRBV28
CDR3aa: CASSSPRGLVGELFF
CDR3nt: TGTGCCAGCAGTTCCCCCCGGGGGTTGGTCGGGGAGCTGTTTTTT

d_gene: -
abundance: -
j_gene: TRBJ2-3
v_gene: TRBV6-4
CDR3aa: CASSEIALNTDTQYF
CDR3nt: TGTGCCAGCAGTGAGATAGCCTTAAACACAGATACGCAGTATTTT

d_gene: TRBD1
abundance: -
j_gene: TRBJ2-3
v_gene: TRBV6-5
CDR3aa: CASTRDRGTDTQYF
CDR3nt: TGTGCCAGCACCAGGGACAGGGGCACAGATACGCAGTATTTT

d_gene: -
abundance: once
j_gene: TRBJ2-5
v_gene: TRBV29-1
CDR3aa: CSVGQIQETQYF
CDR3nt: TGCAGCGTTGGTCAGATCCAAGAGACCCAGTACTTC

d_gene: TRBD1
abundance: -
j_gene: TRBJ1-5
v_gene: TRBV10-3
CDR3aa: CAISERAGGSNQPQHF
CDR3nt: TGTGCCATCAGTGAGAGGGCAGGGGGCAGCAATCAGCCCCAGCATTTT

d_gene: -
abundance: once
j_gene: TRBJ1-1
v_gene: TRBV4-3
CDR3aa: CASSQGTGMDTEAFF
CDR3nt: TGCGCCAGCAGCCAAGGGACGGGAATGGACACTGAAGCTTTCTTT

d_gene: -
abundance: -
j_gene: TRBJ1-2
v_gene: TRBV5-4
CDR3aa: CASSFRAGANYGYTF
CDR3nt: TGTGCCAGCAGCTTTCGGGCAGGGGCGAACTATGGCTACACCTTC

d_gene: -
abundance: -
j_gene: TRBJ1-5
v_gene: TRBV5-8
CDR3aa: CASSFQGSSNQPQHF
CDR3nt: TGTGCCAGCAGCTTCCAGGGGAGTAGCAATCAGCCCCAGCATTTT

d_gene: TRBD2
abundance: once
j_gene: TRBJ2-5
v_gene: TRBV6-2/TRBV6-3
CDR3aa: CASSSSGLAGETQYF
CDR3nt: TGTGCCAGCAGTTCCTCTGGACTAGCGGGAGAGACCCAGTACTTC

d_gene: -
abundance: once
j_gene: TRBJ1-6
v_gene: TRBV4-3
CDR3aa: CASSQDLPGSDSPLHF
CDR3nt: TGCGCCAGCAGCCAAGATCTCCCCGGGAGCGATTCACCCCTCCACTTT

d_gene: -
abundance: -
j_gene: TRBJ1-2
v_gene: TRBV19
CDR3aa: CASSMVGYGYTF
CDR3nt: TGTGCCAGTAGTATGGTGGGCTACGGCTACACCTTC

d_gene: -
abundance: -
j_gene: TRBJ2-5
v_gene: TRBV5-1
CDR3aa: CASSPIFLDSQETQYF
CDR3nt: TGCGCCAGCAGCCCGATTTTTCTGGACAGCCAAGAGACCCAGTACTTC

d_gene: -
abundance: -
j_gene: TRBJ2-7
v_gene: TRBV6-2/TRBV6-3
CDR3aa: CASSSPTSSYEQYF
CDR3nt: TGTGCCAGCAGTTCCCCTACGAGCTCCTACGAGCAGTACTTC

d_gene: -
abundance: -
j_gene: TRBJ1-1
v_gene: TRBV7-3
CDR3aa: CASSLIGEGNTEAFF
CDR3nt: TGTGCCAGCAGCTTAATAGGGGAGGGGAACACTGAAGCTTTCTTT

d_gene: -
abundance: -
j_gene: TRBJ1-1
v_gene: TRBV12-3/TRBV12-4
CDR3aa: CASSYGRTEAFF
CDR3nt: TGTGCCAGCAGCTACGGGAGGACTGAAGCTTTCTTT

d_gene: -
abundance: -
j_gene: TRBJ1-1
v_gene: TRBV28
CDR3aa: CASSSGNTEAFF
CDR3nt: TGTGCCAGCAGTTCGGGGAACACTGAAGCTTTCTTT

d_gene: -
abundance: -
j_gene: TRBJ2-3
v_gene: TRBV7-2
CDR3aa: CASSLSRGQYF
CDR3nt: TGTGCCAGCAGCTTGAGCCGTGGGCAGTATTTT

d_gene: TRBD1
abundance: once
j_gene: TRBJ2-2
v_gene: TRBV6-2/TRBV6-3
CDR3aa: CASSYFTGGTGELFF
CDR3nt: TGTGCCAGCAGCTATTTCACAGGGGGCACCGGGGAGCTGTTTTTT

d_gene: -
abundance: -
j_gene: TRBJ1-3
v_gene: TRBV7-6
CDR3aa: CASSLNQGPGNTIYF
CDR3nt: TGTGCCAGCAGCTTAAATCAGGGTCCTGGAAACACCATATATTTT

d_gene: -
abundance: -
j_gene: TRBJ2-3
v_gene: TRBV28
CDR3aa: CASSLGLVLQADTQYF
CDR3nt: TGTGCCAGCAGTTTAGGATTAGTTCTTCAGGCAGATACGCAGTATTTT

d_gene: TRBD2
abundance: -
j_gene: TRBJ2-7
v_gene: TRBV27
CDR3aa: CASSLKAGVLYEQYF
CDR3nt: TGTGCCAGCAGTTTAAAGGCGGGAGTTTTGTACGAGCAGTACTTC

d_gene: -
abundance: -
j_gene: TRBJ1-2
v_gene: TRBV5-6
CDR3aa: CASSLGRTFLFDGYTF
CDR3nt: TGTGCCAGCAGCTTGGGCAGGACTTTTCTCTTTGACGGCTACACCTTC

d_gene: -
abundance: -
j_gene: TRBJ1-6
v_gene: TRBV18
CDR3aa: CASSPGGTSPLHF
CDR3nt: TGTGCCAGCTCGCCGGGGGGAACCAGCCCCCTCCACTTT

d_gene: -
abundance: few
j_gene: TRBJ1-1
v_gene: TRBV7-9
CDR3aa: CASSFRTTRSTEAFF
CDR3nt: TGTGCCAGCAGCTTTCGGACTACCAGAAGTACTGAAGCTTTCTTT

d_gene: TRBD1
abundance: -
j_gene: TRBJ2-3
v_gene: TRBV10-1
CDR3aa: CASSGTGGIEYDTQYF
CDR3nt: TGCGCCAGCAGTGGGACAGGGGGCATCGAGTACGATACGCAGTATTTT

d_gene: TRBD1
abundance: -
j_gene: TRBJ2-3
v_gene: TRBV24-1
CDR3aa: CATSALPGQGTDTQYF
CDR3nt: TGTGCCACCAGTGCTCTACCGGGACAGGGCACAGATACGCAGTATTTT

d_gene: -
abundance: -
j_gene: TRBJ2-5
v_gene: TRBV12-2
CDR3aa: CASRSRTGKETQYF
CDR3nt: TGTGCAAGTCGCTCTAGGACAGGGAAAGAGACCCAGTACTTC

d_gene: TRBD2
abundance: few
j_gene: TRBJ2-2
v_gene: TRBV3-1/TRBV3-2
CDR3aa: CASSRKQAGGTGELFF
CDR3nt: TGTGCCAGCAGCCGGAAACAGGCGGGAGGCACCGGGGAGCTGTTTTTT

d_gene: -
abundance: -
j_gene: TRBJ2-7
v_gene: TRBV18
CDR3aa: CASSPLALSSYEQYF
CDR3nt: TGTGCCAGCTCACCACTCGCCCTCAGCTCCTACGAGCAGTACTTC

d_gene: -
abundance: -
j_gene: TRBJ2-7
v_gene: TRBV28
CDR3aa: CATGGGAIYEQYF
CDR3nt: TGTGCCACCGGTGGGGGGGCCATATACGAGCAGTACTTC

d_gene: -
abundance: -
j_gene: TRBJ2-1
v_gene: TRBV11-1
CDR3aa: CASSLGSLGGNEQFF
CDR3nt: TGTGCCAGCAGCTTAGGATCCCTAGGGGGCAATGAGCAGTTCTTC

d_gene: TRBD1
abundance: -
j_gene: TRBJ2-3
v_gene: TRBV9
CDR3aa: CASSLRTGPDTQYF
CDR3nt: TGTGCCAGCAGCCTTCGGACAGGGCCAGATACGCAGTATTTT

d_gene: -
abundance: -
j_gene: TRBJ2-7
v_gene: TRBV27
CDR3aa: CASSFSAEGDEQYF
CDR3nt: TGTGCCAGCAGTTTCTCGGCCGAGGGGGACGAGCAGTACTTC

d_gene: -
abundance: -
j_gene: TRBJ2-1
v_gene: TRBV29-1
CDR3aa: CSVGVGGSTGNEQFF
CDR3nt: TGCAGCGTTGGTGTCGGTGGGAGTACCGGCAATGAGCAGTTCTTC

d_gene: TRBD1
abundance: -
j_gene: TRBJ1-1
v_gene: TRBV5-6
CDR3aa: CASSLVLVGGRTGNTEAFF
CDR3nt: TGTGCCAGCAGCTTGGTGTTAGTAGGGGGCCGTACGGGGAACACTGAAGCTTTCTTT